This T cell receptor beta chain was sequenced during a study of T cell responses to AZD1222 COVID-19 vaccine. Study results and caveats: Females outnumbered males among donors, who were mostly white British; clonal diversity was possibly underestimated. Close to half of spike-specific TCRs reportedly recognize unmutated variant regions.

Some clones are missing from TCRdb's copy, which holds only in-frame ones; the method was immunoSEQ multiplex PCR. The profile shows 180,000 or so clones, 85% to 95% of them singletons. The germline V and J ends were trimmed by 4 bases and 3 bases, with 12 bases remaining between them. The CDR3 covers 14 residues. Germline V CDR1 and CDR2: SNHLY, FYNNEI. Comment on this clone: Antigen: not known.

This clonotype was obtained from an adult in good health. This material consisted of peripheral blood, taken on day 0 of AZD1222 vaccination. This chain links TRBV2 with TRBJ1-1; no reliable D call. CDR3 loop: CASSVWVVDTEAFF. CDR3 DNA sequence: TGTGCCAGCAGTGTATGGGTTGTTGACACTGAAGCTTTCTTT.